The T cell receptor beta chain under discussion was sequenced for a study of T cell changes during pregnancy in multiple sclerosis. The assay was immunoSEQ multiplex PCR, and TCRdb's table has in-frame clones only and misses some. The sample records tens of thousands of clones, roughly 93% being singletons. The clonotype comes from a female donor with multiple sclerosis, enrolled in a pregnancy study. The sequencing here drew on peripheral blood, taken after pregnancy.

CDR3 sequence: CASSPHRGPYEQYF. CDR3 coding DNA: TGTGCCAGCAGTCCACACAGGGGCCCCTACGAGCAGTACTTC. The chain carries TRBV27 and TRBJ2-7; 7 bases are shared with TRBD1. The V gene end was trimmed by 5 bases and the J gene end by 2 bases; junction bases not matched to a gene: 6. Germline lookup yields CDR1 MNHEY and CDR2 SMNVEV (reference sequence). The CDR3 extends over 14 amino acids.